Sequencing of this TCR beta chain was carried out in a study of blood T cell repertoires in COVID-19. Study information: Acute and convalescent COVID-19 specimens originated in the United States, Italy and Spain.

Here immunoSEQ multiplex PCR was the method, and the copy in TCRdb shows in-frame clones only, minus some. The sample shows roughly 150,000 clones, 85% of them seen only once. This CDR3 is 13 amino acids long. Trimming cost V 4 bases and J 14 bases; bases outside gene matches: 11. The TCR sequence derives from a woman aged 80 or over with COVID-19, enrolled during active disease. Sequencing was done on a sample of peripheral blood. The chain employs TRBV12-3 or TRBV12-4 and TRBJ2-1; 7 bases align to TRBD2. The CDR3 is CASSWEGPGREFF. The DNA of the CDR3 is TGTGCCAGCAGTTGGGAGGGGCCGGGACGGGAGTTCTTC.